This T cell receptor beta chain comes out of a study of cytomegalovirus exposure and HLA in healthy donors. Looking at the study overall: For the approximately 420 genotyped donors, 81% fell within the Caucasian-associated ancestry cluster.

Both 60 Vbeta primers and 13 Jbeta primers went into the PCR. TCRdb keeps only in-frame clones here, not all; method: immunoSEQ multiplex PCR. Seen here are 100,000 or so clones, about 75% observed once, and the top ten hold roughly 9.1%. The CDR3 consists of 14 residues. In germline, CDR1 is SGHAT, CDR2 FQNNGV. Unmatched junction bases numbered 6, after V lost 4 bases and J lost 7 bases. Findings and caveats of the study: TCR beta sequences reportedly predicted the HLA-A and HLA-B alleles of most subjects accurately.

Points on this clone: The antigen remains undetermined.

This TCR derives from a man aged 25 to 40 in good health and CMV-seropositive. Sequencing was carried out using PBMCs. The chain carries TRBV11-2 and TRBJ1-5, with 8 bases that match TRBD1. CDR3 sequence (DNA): TGTGCCAGCAGCTCAGGACAGGGCGGGCAGCCCCAGCATTTT. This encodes CASSSGQGGQPQHF.